This T cell receptor beta chain was obtained from a study of Ad26.COV2.S vaccination and SARS-CoV-2 variants. For the study at large: A COV1001 Ad26.COV2.S trial-arm participant provided the sample. Intramuscular Ad26.COV2.S doses were given once or twice, 56 days apart.

V lost 5 bases and J lost 8; bases outside the gene matches: 7. The CDR3 spans 15 residues. Germline CDR1 SGHTA, CDR2 FQGNSA. Using immunoSEQ multiplex PCR, the repertoire was profiled, and TCRdb retains in-frame clones only, with some absent. The sample consists of 350,000 to 400,000 clones, over 75% of them appearing once. Treatment noted: some 20 received Ad26.COV2.S at low or high dose, single or two shots; several received placebo; per-sample allocation not given. Following the first vaccine or placebo injection, samples were taken on day 63. Within Boston, the person who donated was an adult of 18-55 years.

The receptor was isolated from a person aged 18-60 years who received the Ad26.COV2.S COVID-19 vaccine or a placebo. The sample was peripheral blood, taken in a trial of Ad26.COV2.S vaccine versus placebo. The chain joins TRBV7-2 to TRBJ1-4, with 11 bases lining up with TRBD1. In DNA, the CDR3 is TGTGCCAGCAGCCCATGGACAGGGGGCTCCGAAAAACTGTTTTTT. Encoded protein: CASSPWTGGSEKLFF.